The TCR beta chain under discussion was sequenced for a study of blood T cell repertoires in COVID-19. Study-wide context: Acute-phase and convalescent COVID-19 samples originated in the United States, Italy and Spain. In each case, the material was cDNA or gDNA derived from T cells, B-cell-depleted T cells, or PBMCs.

Study processing details: Amplification from reference gene primers served as the basis for estimated nucleated cell counts. Profiled with immunoSEQ multiplex PCR; TCRdb holds only in-frame clones, not every one. V and J calls and clone size are as listed in that table; D and trimming were resolved from the DNA. The table records a few hundred thousand clones, roughly 89% of them present only once. Trimming took 0 bases from V and 4 from J, leaving 4 bases between them. The CDR3 sequence is 12 residues long. Germline assignment: CDR1 ENHRY and CDR2 SYGVKD. The receptor comes from a woman aged 35 to 49 who had recovered from COVID-19. The sequencing input was peripheral blood. The rearrangement joins TRBV10-3 to TRBJ2-7, with no clear D. In DNA, the CDR3 is TGTGCCATCAGTGAGTCGAGTTACGAGCAGTACTTC. As protein: CAISESSYEQYF.